What follows are 25 T cell receptor beta chains derived from one specimen sequenced in a study of blood T cell repertoires in COVID-19. Sequencing was performed with immunoSEQ multiplex PCR; in TCRdb, only in-frame clones are kept and a portion is missing. The sample lists over 70,000 clones; 80% were seen once. The sample consisted of peripheral blood. These receptors all stem from a woman between 65 and 79 years old with acute or convalescent COVID-19.

The V call is TRBV5-1, the J call TRBJ2-2, with 8 positions matching TRBD2. The V gene's germline CDR1 is SGHRS and CDR2 YFSETQ. Trimming took 6 bases from V and 6 from J; bases not matched to a gene: 10. The CDR3 length is 15 residues. The CDR3 nucleotides read TGCGCCAGCACCTCAGGGACTAGATCGCCCGGGGAGCTGTTTTTT. It encodes CASTSGTRSPGELFF.

This clone came up a few times. V is TRBV7-8 and J is TRBJ2-3; TRBD2 agrees at 8 bases. Germline loops: CDR1 SGHVS, CDR2 FQNEAQ. The junction had 2 bases not matched to a gene; V was cut back by 0 bases and J by 0 bases. There are 16 residues in the CDR3. The CDR3 region is CASSLAASGSTDTQYF. DNA for the CDR3: TGTGCCAGCAGCTTAGCGGCTAGCGGGAGCACAGATACGCAGTATTTT.

The CDR3 spells CSASFREANSPLHF. CDR3 nucleotide sequence: TGCAGTGCTAGTTTCCGGGAGGCTAATTCACCCCTCCACTTT. The rearrangement joins TRBV20-1 to TRBJ1-6; unclear D gene. The CDR3 has 14 residues. V lost 3 bases to trimming and J lost 6 bases, with 12 bases between them. From germline, CDR1 is DFQATT and CDR2 SNEGSKA (reference sequence).

The chain employs TRBV7-9 and TRBJ1-6; D is perhaps TRBD1 (5 bases). Looked up from germline, CDR1 is SEHNR and CDR2 is FQNEAQ (reference sequence). V shed 5 bases and J shed 7 bases, with 12 bases lying between them. The CDR3 spans 14 residues. The CDR3 sequence is CASSQGRPNSPLHF. CDR3 DNA: TGTGCCAGCAGCCAGGGTAGACCGAATTCACCCCTCCACTTT.

The chain joins TRBV6-5 to TRBJ2-2; 11 nucleotides line up with TRBD2. CDR3 length: 16 residues. Germline CDR1 MNHEY, CDR2 SVGAGI. Losses at the gene ends were 0 bases for V and 4 bases for J; bases not matched to a gene: 1. CDR3 in amino acids: CASSYSTSGVTGELFF. The CDR3 bases are TGTGCCAGCAGTTACTCGACTAGCGGGGTCACCGGGGAGCTGTTTTTT.

The chain links TRBV28 to TRBJ2-1; TRBD1 is a possible D gene (5 bases). CDR3 length equals 13 residues. Between the trimmed V and J ends, which lost 2 bases and 9 bases, there was a span of 11 bases. Germline CDR1 is MDHEN and CDR2 is SYDVKM. DNA of the CDR3: TGTGCCAGCAGTTTACCAGGGCGGAGTGAGCAGTTCTTC. This translates into CASSLPGRSEQFF. The variable domain in full, with the rest retrieved from reference TRBV28 and TRBJ2-1, is DVKVTQSSRYLVKRTGEKVFLECVQDMDHENMFWYRQDPGLGLRLIYFSYDVKMKEKGDIPEGYSVSREKKERFSLILESASTNQTSMYLCASSLPGRSEQFFGPGTRLTVL.

The chain has TRBV12-3 or TRBV12-4 and TRBJ1-6, with D perhaps matching TRBD1 (6 bases). Trimming took off 6 bases at V and 7 bases at J, with 10 bases between the two ends. The CDR3 spans 13 residues. The CDR3 DNA follows: TGTGCCAGCAGGGGCAGGGGAAATTCACCCCTCCACTTT. This encodes CASRGRGNSPLHF.

The rearrangement links TRBV29-1 to TRBJ2-7; TRBD1 matches at 9 bases. This CDR3 comprises 17 residues. The germline gives CDR1 SQVTM, CDR2 ANQGSEA. V shed 4 bases, J shed 5 bases, and the junction held 18 bases outside the gene matches. The CDR3 DNA reads TGCAGCGTTGTCCCCGCGCCGGGTCGGACAGGGGCGAACGAGCAGTACTTC. It codes for CSVVPAPGRTGANEQYF.

The chain links TRBV11-2 to TRBJ1-2; TRBD1 is a possible D gene (5 bases). In germline, CDR1 is SGHAT, CDR2 FQNNGV. V lost 3 bases to trimming and J lost 2 bases, with 13 bases between them. The CDR3 covers 15 residues. CDR3 in DNA: TGTGCCAGCAGCTTGTCTGATCGGGGGAACTATGGCTACACCTTC. This codes for CASSLSDRGNYGYTF.

The rearrangement uses TRBV5-5 and TRBJ2-7; 7 bases match TRBD1. Losses at the gene ends were 1 base for V and 3 bases for J; bases not matched to a gene: 10. The germline gives CDR1 SGHKS, CDR2 YYEKEE (reference sequence). The CDR3 length is 16 residues. This CDR3 reads CASSLIPRDRLYEQYF. CDR3 nucleotide sequence: TGTGCCAGCAGCTTGATCCCCCGGGACAGACTCTACGAGCAGTACTTC.

This rearrangement joins TRBV3-1 (or the pseudogene TRBV3-2) to TRBJ1-1; 9 bases align to TRBD1. This CDR3 comprises 14 residues. After removal of 6 bases from V and 1 base from J, the junction contained 3 bases not matched to a gene. Germline-derived CDR1 and CDR2 are LGHDT and YNNKEL (reference sequence). This CDR3 reads CASRETGGNTEAFF. The CDR3, as DNA: TGTGCCAGCAGAGAGACAGGGGGGAACACTGAAGCTTTCTTT.

This chain uses TRBV10-3 with TRBJ1-2; D is ambiguous. The V gene's germline CDR1 is ENHRY and CDR2 SYGVKD. This CDR3 is 13 amino acids long. The V end was cut by 0 bases, the J end by 4 bases, with 6 bases between. The CDR3 is CAISESRGYGYTF. The CDR3 nucleotides are TGTGCCATCAGTGAGTCGAGAGGCTATGGCTACACCTTC.

The chain employs TRBV19 and TRBJ1-1; D perhaps matches TRBD1 (6 bases). V was shortened by 5 bases and J by 3 bases, with 10 bases between the two germline ends. This CDR3 contains 13 residues. Germline loops: CDR1 LNHDA, CDR2 SQIVND (reference sequence). The CDR3 sequence: CASSSTGYTEAFF. DNA of the CDR3: TGTGCCAGTAGTTCCACAGGGTACACTGAAGCTTTCTTT.

This rearrangement joins TRBV5-6 to TRBJ2-1; weak D call: TRBD1 (8 bases). This CDR3 region has 14 residues. CDR1 is SGHDT and CDR2 is YYEEEE in the germline V gene. The V end lost 5 bases, the J end lost 4 bases, and 13 bases lay between the germline ends. CDR3 sequence reads: CASSTGGVYNEQFF. The CDR3 DNA follows: TGTGCCAGCAGTACAGGGGGGGTATACAATGAGCAGTTCTTC.

This chain uses TRBV30 with TRBJ2-2, with 11 bases lining up with TRBD2. Per germline, CDR1 GTSNPN and CDR2 SVGIG (reference sequence). The ends lost 2 bases at V and 6 bases at J; junction bases unmatched: 5. The CDR3 is 15 amino acids. The CDR3 coding sequence is TGTGCCTGGAGTAAGGGACTAGCGGCACCCGGGGAGCTGTTTTTT. Translation gives CAWSKGLAAPGELFF.

The chain carries TRBV9 and TRBJ1-2; the D is unclear. The CDR3 covers 15 residues. The V gene's germline CDR1 is SGDLS and CDR2 YYNGEE. V gave up 4 bases and J gave up 4 bases, with 17 bases separating them. CDR3 in DNA: TGTGCCAGCAGCCCAGTCGGGGATAACGGCTATGGCTACACCTTC. This sequence encodes CASSPVGDNGYGYTF.

This chain connects TRBV29-1 to TRBJ1-4; 8 bases line up with TRBD1. The CDR3 is 17 amino acids. The germline gives CDR1 SQVTM, CDR2 ANQGSEA. Germline trimming cut 3 bases from V and 0 bases from J; bases unmatched to any gene: 9. DNA of the CDR3: TGCAGCGTTGACTATCTGACAGGGGCCTCAACTAATGAAAAACTGTTTTTT. It yields the protein CSVDYLTGASTNEKLFF.

The V call is TRBV5-1, the J call TRBJ2-2, with TRBD2 matching over 9 bases. CDR3 length: 16 amino acids. V lost 4 bases and J lost 0; bases outside the gene matches: 4. The germline gives CDR1 SGHRS, CDR2 YFSETQ. For the CDR3, the DNA is TGCGCCAGCAGCCGACTAGCGGAAACGAACACCGGGGAGCTGTTTTTT. Protein: CASSRLAETNTGELFF.

This clone was counted a few times. The chain recombines TRBV27 with TRBJ2-7; 7 bases are shared with TRBD1. Germline V CDR1 and CDR2: MNHEY, SMNVEV (reference sequence). The CDR3 loop spans 13 amino acids. After removal of 5 bases from V and 3 bases from J, the junction contained 4 bases not matched to a gene. CDR3 loop: CASSPPGGYEQYF. CDR3 nucleotide sequence: TGTGCCAGCAGTCCCCCAGGGGGCTACGAGCAGTACTTC.

The genes are TRBV10-2 and TRBJ2-3, with 10 bases identical to TRBD2. V was pared by 6 bases and J by 5 bases, with 5 bases of the junction left unmatched. The CDR3 contains 14 residues. CDR1 and CDR2 from the germline V gene are WSHSY and SAAADI. CDR3 amino acids: CASRWTSGLDTQYF. CDR3 nucleotides: TGCGCCAGCAGATGGACTAGCGGTTTAGATACGCAGTATTTT.

The chain is built from TRBV3-1 (or the pseudogene TRBV3-2) and TRBJ1-1; D unresolved. CDR1 is LGHDT, CDR2 YNNKEL, per germline (reference sequence). This CDR3 has 12 residues. Trimming pared 0 bases from V and 7 bases from J, leaving 6 bases between. CDR3 protein: CASSQEGGEAFF. Here the CDR3 DNA reads TGTGCCAGCAGCCAAGAGGGAGGTGAAGCTTTCTTT.

V and J are TRBV28 and TRBJ2-5; D not resolved. The CDR3 extends over 14 amino acids. The germline V gene has CDR1 MDHEN and CDR2 SYDVKM. Trimming stripped 5 bases from V and 2 bases from J, with 12 bases between. The CDR3 loop is CASSVYGFQETQYF. The CDR3 DNA reads TGTGCCAGCAGTGTGTACGGGTTTCAAGAGACCCAGTACTTC.

This sequence joins TRBV24-1 and TRBJ2-1; 7 positions match TRBD1. CDR1 KGHDR and CDR2 SFDVKD come from the germline V gene. V shed 4 bases, J shed 4 bases, and the junction held 6 bases outside the gene matches. The CDR3 contains 15 residues. The CDR3 sequence is CATSDSGTVYNEQFF. CDR3 nucleotides: TGTGCCACCAGTGACTCTGGGACAGTATACAATGAGCAGTTCTTC.

The chain joins TRBV16 to TRBJ1-2; TRBD1 agrees at 7 bases. This CDR3 comprises 15 residues. Germline V gene lookup returns CDR1 KGHSY and CDR2 FQNENV. The V and J ends lost 3 bases and 2 bases, in that order; junction bases with no gene match: 6. CDR3 DNA sequence: TGTGCCAGCAGCCACGACACAGGGGTAAACTATGGCTACACCTTC. Translated, it gives CASSHDTGVNYGYTF. Complete variable domain (other parts from reference TRBV16 and TRBJ1-2): GEEVAQTPKHLVRGEGQKAKLYCAPIKGHSYVFWYQQVLKNEFKFLISFQNENVFDETGMPKERFSAKCLPNSPCSLEIQATKLEDSAVYFCASSHDTGVNYGYTFGSGTRLTVV.

This clone has just a few counts. The gene calls are TRBV19 and TRBJ1-1; D is possibly TRBD1 (5 bases). CDR1 is LNHDA and CDR2 is SQIVND in the germline V gene (reference sequence). Trimming pared 9 bases from V and 0 bases from J, leaving 17 bases between. The CDR3 is made up of 15 amino acids. The CDR3 nucleotides are TGTGCCAGCAAGCTGATGGGGCGAATGAACACTGAAGCTTTCTTT. Translated, it gives CASKLMGRMNTEAFF.